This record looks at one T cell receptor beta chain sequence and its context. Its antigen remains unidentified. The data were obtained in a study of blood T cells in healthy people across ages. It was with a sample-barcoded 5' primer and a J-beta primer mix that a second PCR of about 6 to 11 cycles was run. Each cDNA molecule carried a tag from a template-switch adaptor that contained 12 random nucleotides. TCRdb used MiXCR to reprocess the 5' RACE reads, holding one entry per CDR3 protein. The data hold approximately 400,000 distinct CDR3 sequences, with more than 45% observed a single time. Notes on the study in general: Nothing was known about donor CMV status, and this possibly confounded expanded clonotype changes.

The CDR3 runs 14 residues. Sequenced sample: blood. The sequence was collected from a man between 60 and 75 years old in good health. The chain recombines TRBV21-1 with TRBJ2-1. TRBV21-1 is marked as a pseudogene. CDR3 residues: CASIARWGVNEQFF. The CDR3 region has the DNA TGTGCCAGCATCGCTCGTTGGGGTGTCAATGAGCAGTTCTTC.